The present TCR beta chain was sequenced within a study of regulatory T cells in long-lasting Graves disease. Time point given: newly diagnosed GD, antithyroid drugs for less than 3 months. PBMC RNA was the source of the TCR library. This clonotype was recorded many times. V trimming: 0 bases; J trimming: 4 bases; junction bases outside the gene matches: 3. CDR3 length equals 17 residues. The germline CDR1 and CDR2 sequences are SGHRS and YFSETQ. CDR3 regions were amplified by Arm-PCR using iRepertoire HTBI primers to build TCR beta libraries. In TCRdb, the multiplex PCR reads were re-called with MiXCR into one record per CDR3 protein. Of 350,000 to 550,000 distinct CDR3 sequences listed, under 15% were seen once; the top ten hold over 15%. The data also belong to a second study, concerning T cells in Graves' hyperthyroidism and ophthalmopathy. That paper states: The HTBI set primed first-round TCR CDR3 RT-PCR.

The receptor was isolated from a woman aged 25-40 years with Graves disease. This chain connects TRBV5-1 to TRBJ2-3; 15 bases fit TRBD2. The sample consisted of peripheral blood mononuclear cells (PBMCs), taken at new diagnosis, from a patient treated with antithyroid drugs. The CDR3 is CASSLGTSGRAPDTQYF. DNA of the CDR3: TGCGCCAGCAGCTTGGGGACTAGCGGGAGGGCCCCAGATACGCAGTATTTT. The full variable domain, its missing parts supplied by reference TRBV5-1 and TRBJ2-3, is KAGVTQTPRYLIKTRGQQVTLSCSPISGHRSVSWYQQTPGQGLQFLFEYFSETQRNKGNFPGRFSGRQFSNSRSEMNVSTLELGDSALYLCASSLGTSGRAPDTQYFGPGTRLTVL.